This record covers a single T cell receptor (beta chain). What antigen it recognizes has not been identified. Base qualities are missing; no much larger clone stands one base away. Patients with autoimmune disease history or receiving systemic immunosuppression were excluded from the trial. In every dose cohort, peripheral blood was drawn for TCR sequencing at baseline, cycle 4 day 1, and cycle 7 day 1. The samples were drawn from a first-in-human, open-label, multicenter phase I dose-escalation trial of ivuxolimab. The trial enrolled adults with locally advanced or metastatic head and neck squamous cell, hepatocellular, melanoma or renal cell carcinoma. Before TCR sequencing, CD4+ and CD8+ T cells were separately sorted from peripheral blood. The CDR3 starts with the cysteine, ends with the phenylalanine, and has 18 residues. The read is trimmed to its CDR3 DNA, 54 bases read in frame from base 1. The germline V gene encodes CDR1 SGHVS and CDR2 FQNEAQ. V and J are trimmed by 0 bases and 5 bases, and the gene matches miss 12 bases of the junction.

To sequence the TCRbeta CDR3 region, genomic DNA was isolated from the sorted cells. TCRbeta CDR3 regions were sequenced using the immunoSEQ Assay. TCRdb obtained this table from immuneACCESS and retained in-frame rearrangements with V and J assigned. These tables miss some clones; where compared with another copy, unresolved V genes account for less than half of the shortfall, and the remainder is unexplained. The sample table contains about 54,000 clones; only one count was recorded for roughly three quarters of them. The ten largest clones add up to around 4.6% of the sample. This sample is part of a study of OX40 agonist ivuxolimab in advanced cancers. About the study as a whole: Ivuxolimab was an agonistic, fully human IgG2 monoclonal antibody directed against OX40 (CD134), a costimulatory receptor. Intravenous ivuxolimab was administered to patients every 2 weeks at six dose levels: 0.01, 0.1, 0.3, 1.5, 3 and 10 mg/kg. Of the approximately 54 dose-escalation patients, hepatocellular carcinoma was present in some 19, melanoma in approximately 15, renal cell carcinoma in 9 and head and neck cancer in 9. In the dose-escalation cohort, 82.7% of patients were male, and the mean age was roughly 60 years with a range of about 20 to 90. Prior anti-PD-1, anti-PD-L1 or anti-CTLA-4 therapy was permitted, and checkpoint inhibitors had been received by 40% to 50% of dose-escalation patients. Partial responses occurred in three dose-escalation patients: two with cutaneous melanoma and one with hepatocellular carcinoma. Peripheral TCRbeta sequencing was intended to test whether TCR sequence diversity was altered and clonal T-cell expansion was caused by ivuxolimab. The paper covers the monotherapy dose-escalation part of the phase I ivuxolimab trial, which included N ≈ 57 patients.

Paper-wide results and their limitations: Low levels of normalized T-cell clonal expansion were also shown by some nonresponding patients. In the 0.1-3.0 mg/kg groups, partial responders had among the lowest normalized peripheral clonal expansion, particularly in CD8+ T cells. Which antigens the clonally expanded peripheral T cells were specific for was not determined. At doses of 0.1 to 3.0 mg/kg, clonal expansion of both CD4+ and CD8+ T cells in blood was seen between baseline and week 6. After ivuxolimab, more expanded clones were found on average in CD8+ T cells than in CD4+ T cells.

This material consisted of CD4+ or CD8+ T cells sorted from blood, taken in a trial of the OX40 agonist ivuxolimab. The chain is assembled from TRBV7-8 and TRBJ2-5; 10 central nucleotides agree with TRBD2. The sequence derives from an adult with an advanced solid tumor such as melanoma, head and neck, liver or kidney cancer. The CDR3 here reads CASSLAPSGGRGRETQYF. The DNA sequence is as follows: TGTGCCAGCAGCTTAGCCCCTAGCGGGGGCCGGGGTCGGGAGACCCAGTACTTC. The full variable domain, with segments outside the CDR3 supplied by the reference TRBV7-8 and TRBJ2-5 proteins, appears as GAGVSQSPRYKVAKRGQDVALRCDPISGHVSLFWYQQALGQGPEFLTYFQNEAQLDKSGLPSDRFFAERPEGSVSTLKIQRTQQEDSAVYLCASSLAPSGGRGRETQYFGPGTRLLVL.